This T cell receptor beta chain is from a study of post-analysis software for immune sequencing data. cDNA libraries for TCR beta contained unique molecular identifiers. TCRdb processed the PCR reads anew with MiXCR; each CDR3 protein has one entry. The sample carries a few hundred thousand distinct CDR3 sequences, roughly 45% recorded once. The CDR3 has 14 residues. Germline CDR1 reads MDHEN; CDR2 reads SYDVKM. Study observations and caveats: A handful of TRBV segments were significantly more frequent in patients than in controls. TRBV5-6, TRBV5-1 and TRBV20-1 were among these segments. Samples from one preparation batch, clustered by F measure, grouped strongly together. Normalized Chao1 diversity in multiple sclerosis patients fell significantly below that of controls.

As for this clonotype: Its target is not known.

The chain employs TRBV28 and TRBJ2-5; 7 nucleotides align to TRBD1. The J call may be mistaken, given a closer DNA end match to TRBJ2-7. What was sequenced was blood. The receptor was derived from a girl aged 5-17 years with multiple sclerosis. DNA of the CDR3: TGTGCCAGTTGCCGGGACAGTTTTTCCTACGAGCAGTACTTC. Translating gives CASCRDSFSYEQYF.